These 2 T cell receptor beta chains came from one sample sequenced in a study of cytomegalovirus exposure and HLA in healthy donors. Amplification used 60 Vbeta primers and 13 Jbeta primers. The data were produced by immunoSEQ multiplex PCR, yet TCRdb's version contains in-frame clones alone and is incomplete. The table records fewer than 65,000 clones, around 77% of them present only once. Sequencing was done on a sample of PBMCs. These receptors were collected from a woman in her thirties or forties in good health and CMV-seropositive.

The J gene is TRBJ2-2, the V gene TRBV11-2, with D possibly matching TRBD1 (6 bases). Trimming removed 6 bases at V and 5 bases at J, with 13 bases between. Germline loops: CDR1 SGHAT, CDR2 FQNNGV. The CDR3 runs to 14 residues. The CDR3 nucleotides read TGTGCCAGCAGAAGGACAGTGGGTACCGGGGAGCTGTTTTTT. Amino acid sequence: CASRRTVGTGELFF.

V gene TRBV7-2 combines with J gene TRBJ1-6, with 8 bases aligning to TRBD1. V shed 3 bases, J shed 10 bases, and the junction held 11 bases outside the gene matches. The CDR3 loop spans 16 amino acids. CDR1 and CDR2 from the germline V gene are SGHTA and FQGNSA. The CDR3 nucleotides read TGTGCCAGCAGCTTGGGGACAGGAGGGGGGTACTCACCCCTCCACTTT. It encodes CASSLGTGGGYSPLHF.